One sample yielded the 18 T cell receptor beta chains listed below, sequenced in a study of identifying expanded T cells in peripheral blood. Produced via immunoSEQ multiplex PCR; TCRdb's table is partial and in-frame only. The sample lists roughly 63,000 clones, about four fifths occurring once. The sample was blood. These receptors came from a person aged 18 to 75 in good health.

The chain's CDR3 is CASSQGGYTGELFF. In DNA, the CDR3 is TGTGCCAGCTCGCAGGGTGGATACACCGGGGAGCTGTTTTTT. V and J are TRBV2 and TRBJ2-2; D is possibly TRBD1 (5 bases). V gave up 8 bases and J gave up 3 bases, with 13 bases separating them. The CDR3 is 14 amino acids. Germline V gene sequence: CDR1 SNHLY, CDR2 FYNNEI.

This clone was recorded only once. The V and J genes are TRBV7-7 and TRBJ2-1, with TRBD2 matching over 12 bases. Germline CDR1 is SSHAT and CDR2 is FNYEAQ (reference sequence). The J segment lost 8 bases and the V segment lost 3 bases, leaving 5 bases of the junction unmatched. The CDR3 has 15 amino acids. The CDR3 DNA sequence: TGTGCCAGCAGCTTCCTAGCGGGGGGGAGCGATGAGCAGTTCTTC. This gives the protein CASSFLAGGSDEQFF.

The chain joins TRBV15 to TRBJ2-1; a possible D gene is TRBD2 (5 bases). Deletions cut 5 bases from V and 4 bases from J, with 18 bases between. Germline V lookup: CDR1 LNHNV, CDR2 YYDKDF (reference sequence). This CDR3 has 16 residues. The CDR3 nucleotides read TGTGCCACCAGCGGCACCGATAGCGCGCGTTACAATGAGCAGTTCTTC. It is translated as CATSGTDSARYNEQFF. Full variable domain (outside the CDR3, taken from reference TRBV15 and TRBJ2-1): DAMVIQNPRYQVTQFGKPVTLSCSQTLNHNVMYWYQQKSSQAPKLLFHYYDKDFNNEADTPDNFQSRRPNTSFCFLDIRSPGLGDTAMYLCATSGTDSARYNEQFFGPGTRLTVL.

The rearrangement joins TRBV19 to TRBJ2-1, with D perhaps TRBD1 or TRBD2 (6 bases each). With 11 bases removed from V and 10 bases from J, the gap between germline ends came to 30 bases. CDR3 size: 16 residues. Per germline, CDR1 LNHDA and CDR2 SQIVND (reference sequence). As DNA, the CDR3 is TGTGCCTGCGATAGGGGCGGGGACACAAGAACGAGGGAGCAGTTCTTC. It translates to CACDRGGDTRTREQFF.

The rearrangement links TRBV25-1 to TRBJ1-2; D not resolved. This CDR3 comprises 13 residues. Trimming left V 7 bases short and J 4 bases short, with 13 bases between. The germline V gene has CDR1 MGHDK and CDR2 SYGVNS. CDR3 protein: CASTAGGSYGYTF. The CDR3 region has the DNA TGTGCCAGCACCGCGGGAGGTAGCTATGGCTACACCTTC.

This clone was recorded only once. This chain links TRBV29-1 with TRBJ1-1; the D gene is possibly TRBD1 (5 bases). CDR1 SQVTM and CDR2 ANQGSEA come from the germline V gene. The CDR3 contains 15 residues. The V and J ends lost 3 bases and 4 bases respectively, with 18 bases between them. DNA of the CDR3: TGCAGCGTTGATGCTATCGGGGGTACGGGCACTGAAGCTTTCTTT. This gives the protein CSVDAIGGTGTEAFF.

This rearrangement joins TRBV10-2 to TRBJ2-2; weak D call: TRBD1 (6 bases). The germline V gene encodes CDR1 WSHSY and CDR2 SAAADI. With 8 bases removed from V and 4 bases from J, the gap between germline ends came to 14 bases. This CDR3 spans 14 amino acids. CDR3: CASSFVGGTGELFF. CDR3 nucleotides: TGCGCCAGCTCTTTTGTAGGGGGCACCGGGGAGCTGTTTTTT.

V usage is TRBV12-5 and J usage is TRBJ1-2; maybe TRBD1 (5 bases). With 1 base removed from V and 4 bases from J, the gap between germline ends came to 10 bases. Germline CDR1 LGHNT, CDR2 FRNRAP. The CDR3 covers 14 residues. Here the CDR3 reads CASGLGLDSYGYTF. The CDR3 DNA follows: TGTGCTAGTGGTTTGGGACTTGACAGCTATGGCTACACCTTC.

The chain carries TRBV5-6 and TRBJ2-1, with TRBD1 matching 9 bases. The CDR3 consists of 16 residues. From germline, CDR1 is SGHDT and CDR2 YYEEEE. J was trimmed by 6 bases and V by 0 bases; bases with no gene match: 7. The CDR3 DNA follows: TGTGCCAGCAGCTTGGAAGGTTGGGACAGGGTCAATGAGCAGTTCTTC. It yields the protein CASSLEGWDRVNEQFF.

This clone has only one observation. This same CDR3 is encoded by further DNA sequences in the sample. The chain recombines TRBV6-1 with TRBJ2-3; 12 bases fit TRBD2. The CDR3 has 15 residues. CDR1 and CDR2 from the germline V gene are MNHNS and SASEGT. V shed 2 bases and J 4 bases; nucleotides not matched to a gene: 1. CDR3: CASSELAGGPDTQYF. The CDR3, as DNA: TGTGCCAGCAGTGAACTAGCGGGGGGGCCAGATACGCAGTATTTT.

The J gene is TRBJ2-1, the V gene TRBV4-1, with D unclear. Trimming shortened V by 0 bases and J by 2 bases, and 11 bases separated the two germline ends. From germline, CDR1 is MGHRA and CDR2 YSYEKL. The CDR3 covers 16 residues. CDR3 bases: TGCGCCAGCAGCCAAGATTTCGGTTTTGCCTACAATGAGCAGTTCTTC. Residues: CASSQDFGFAYNEQFF.

The chain couples TRBV19 to TRBJ2-2; 10 bases fit TRBD1. Unmatched junction bases numbered 8, after V lost 3 bases and J lost 7 bases. CDR3 length: 16 residues. Per germline, CDR1 LNHDA and CDR2 SQIVND (reference sequence). The CDR3 DNA reads as TGTGCCAGTAGTATCCTTCGACAGGGGGCTAACGGGGAGCTGTTTTTT. Translated: CASSILRQGANGELFF.

In its sample, this clone was seen once. This rearrangement joins TRBV7-2 to TRBJ2-1, with TRBD2 identical over 11 bases. Per the germline V gene, CDR1 is SGHTA and CDR2 is FQGNSA. The CDR3 is made up of 14 amino acids. V dropped 3 bases and J dropped 7; count of bases not matched to a gene: 2. CDR3 loop: CASSLGTSGNEQFF. The CDR3 DNA sequence: TGTGCCAGCAGCTTGGGGACTAGCGGTAATGAGCAGTTCTTC.

The genes are TRBV30 and TRBJ2-7, with a possible D match to TRBD2 (5 bases). Trimming cost V 1 base and J 3 bases, with 19 bases left between them. Germline V gene sequence: CDR1 GTSNPN, CDR2 SVGIG (reference sequence). There are 16 residues in the CDR3. The CDR3 DNA follows: TGTGCCTGGAGTGCCATGCCCCAGGACTGGAACTACGAGCAGTACTTC. This gives the protein CAWSAMPQDWNYEQYF. Supplemented by reference TRBV30 and TRBJ2-7, the full variable domain reads SQTIHQWPATLVQPVGSPLSLECTVEGTSNPNLYWYRQAAGRGLQLLFYSVGIGQISSEVPQNLSASRPQDRQFILSSKKLLLSDSGFYLCAWSAMPQDWNYEQYFGPGTRLTVT.

The chain uses TRBV6-1 and TRBJ1-2; unclear D gene. In germline, CDR1 is MNHNS, CDR2 SASEGT. This CDR3 is built from 16 residues. V was clipped by 1 base and J by 7 bases, with 19 bases between them. The CDR3 nucleotides read TGTGCCAGCAGTGAAGTCATCTTGGGAAGGGATGGTGGCTACACCTTC. It specifies CASSEVILGRDGGYTF.

The gene calls are TRBV7-8 and TRBJ2-5; the D gene is possibly TRBD1 (6 bases). This CDR3 contains 15 residues. Trimming stripped 5 bases from V and 6 bases from J, with 19 bases between. Germline V lookup: CDR1 SGHVS, CDR2 FQNEAQ. The CDR3, as DNA: TGTGCCAGCAGCCCAACGGACAGCGGCATGAAGACCCAGTACTTC. Protein sequence: CASSPTDSGMKTQYF.

CDR3 sequence: CASTRTAGRVINQPQHF. In DNA form, the CDR3 reads TGTGCCAGCACTCGGACAGCTGGGCGGGTGATTAATCAGCCCCAGCATTTT. V gene TRBV5-8 combines with J gene TRBJ1-5; D is perhaps TRBD1 (6 bases). This CDR3 spans 17 amino acids. Germline-derived CDR1 and CDR2 are SGHTS and YDEGEE. Trimming shortened V by 6 bases and J by 4 bases, and 23 bases separated the two germline ends.

The CDR3 region is CASSQDPGGTQYGYTF. CDR3 DNA: TGTGCCAGCAGCCAAGATCCAGGGGGGACCCAGTATGGCTACACCTTC. The V call is TRBV14, the J call TRBJ1-2, with 7 positions matching TRBD1. This CDR3 region has 16 residues. The junction had 9 bases not matched to a gene; V was cut back by 0 bases and J by 5 bases. Germline V gives CDR1 SGHDN, CDR2 FVKESK.